The source of this T cell receptor beta chain is a study of regulatory T cells in long-lasting Graves disease. Study-wide findings and caveats: TCR diversity was lower in persistent Graves' patients (versus newly diagnosed ones).

Time point reported: newly diagnosed GD, antithyroid drugs for less than 3 months. Preparation of the TCR library used RNA extracted from PBMCs. The germline V gene has CDR1 SNHLY and CDR2 FYNNEI. The CDR3 loop spans 14 amino acids. V dropped 5 bases and J dropped 3 bases, with 11 bases sitting between them. This clonotype showed up just a few times. As yet, its antigen is unknown. One base away lies a much larger clone, so this may be a sequencing read error. Arm-PCR of CDR3 regions with iRepertoire HTBI primers generated TCR beta libraries. TCRdb processed the multiplex PCR reads anew with MiXCR; each CDR3 protein has one entry. This sample has around 480,000 distinct CDR3 sequences; about 16% occur once, and the top ten carry more than 20%. These same records also appear under a second study, on T cells in Graves' hyperthyroidism and ophthalmopathy. That paper notes: Hyperthyroidism of Graves' type that showed no ophthalmopathy progression within 18 months was stable.

The material sequenced was peripheral blood mononuclear cells (PBMCs), taken at new diagnosis, from a patient treated with antithyroid drugs. The J gene is TRBJ1-5, the V gene TRBV2; the D gene is possibly TRBD1 (6 bases). The TCR comes from a woman aged 35 to 59 with Graves disease. The CDR3 nucleotides read TGTGCCAGCAGTTGGGGGGCAATCAATCAGCCCCAGCATTTT. Its translation is CASSWGAINQPQHF. Full variable domain (remainder filled in from reference TRBV2 and TRBJ1-5): EPEVTQTPSHQVTQMGQEVILRCVPISNHLYFYWYRQILGQKVEFLVSFYNNEISEKSEIFDDQFSVERPDGSNFTLKIRSTKLEDSAMYFCASSWGAINQPQHFGDGTRLSIL.